Below are 31 T cell receptor beta chains sequenced from a single sample in a study of blood T cell repertoires in COVID-19. The repertoire was sequenced with immunoSEQ multiplex PCR; TCRdb's copy has only in-frame clones and lacks some. Of 150,000 to 200,000 clones listed, roughly 80% are singletons. The material sequenced was peripheral blood. The receptor source for this set is a woman aged 40 to 49 with COVID-19, enrolled during active disease.

This clone has a handful of counts. The chain uses TRBV7-9 and TRBJ2-5; 12 bases fit TRBD2. The ends lost 5 bases at V and 4 bases at J; junction bases unmatched: 8. The germline V gene encodes CDR1 SEHNR and CDR2 FQNEAQ (reference sequence). The CDR3 sequence is 16 residues long. As DNA, the CDR3 is TGTGCCAGCAGCCCTAGCGGGGGGGCGACGCCAGAGACCCAGTACTTC. It yields the protein CASSPSGGATPETQYF.

This sequence joins TRBV5-6 and TRBJ2-7, with D unclear. This CDR3 region has 13 residues. Trimming stripped 2 bases from V and 2 bases from J, with 8 bases between. Germline V gene data show CDR1 as SGHDT and CDR2 as YYEEEE. The CDR3 DNA reads TGTGCCAGCAGCTTCGGTAGAACCTACGAGCAGTACTTC. Translated: CASSFGRTYEQYF.

Comments on this clone: The same CDR3 also results from other DNA sequences found in this sample. The chain carries TRBV5-1 and TRBJ2-7; TRBD1 matches at 11 bases. With 0 bases clipped from V and 4 bases from J, the junction kept 3 bases outside the gene matches. Germline V gene sequence: CDR1 SGHRS, CDR2 YFSETQ. The CDR3 covers 15 residues. The CDR3 loop reads CASSLGTGGGYEQYF. CDR3 in DNA: TGCGCCAGCAGCTTGGGGACAGGGGGCGGTTACGAGCAGTACTTC.

The chain employs TRBV2 and TRBJ1-1, with D perhaps TRBD1 (6 bases). CDR1 and CDR2 from the germline V gene are SNHLY and FYNNEI. Trimming took off 7 bases at V and 0 bases at J, with 12 bases between the two ends. The CDR3 has 14 residues. The CDR3 here is CASTWTELNTEAFF. For the CDR3, the DNA is TGTGCCAGCACCTGGACAGAATTGAACACTGAAGCTTTCTTT.

This chain connects TRBV5-1 to TRBJ2-5, with TRBD2 matching 10 bases. Germline V lookup: CDR1 SGHRS, CDR2 YFSETQ. This CDR3 spans 15 amino acids. V was pared by 1 base and J by 3 bases, with 3 bases of the junction left unmatched. The CDR3 bases are TGCGCCAGCAGCTTGTTAACTAGCGGGGAAGAGACCCAGTACTTC. Translation: CASSLLTSGEETQYF.

This clone has only one observation. The chain joins TRBV19 to TRBJ1-4, with D perhaps matching TRBD1 (5 bases). CDR3 length: 16 residues. Trimming stripped 3 bases from V and 5 bases from J, with 16 bases between. In germline, CDR1 is LNHDA, CDR2 SQIVND (reference sequence). CDR3 protein: CASSIGGARYNEKLFF. The CDR3, as DNA: TGTGCCAGTAGTATCGGAGGGGCCCGATACAATGAAAAACTGTTTTTT. The entire variable domain, with the rest obtained from reference TRBV19 and TRBJ1-4, is as follows: DGGITQSPKYLFRKEGQNVTLSCEQNLNHDAMYWYRQDPGQGLRLIYYSQIVNDFQKGDIAEGYSVSREKKESFPLTVTSAQKNPTAFYLCASSIGGARYNEKLFFGSGTQLSVL.

This clone was seen at least ten times. The rearrangement uses TRBV5-4 and TRBJ2-5; 11 bases fit TRBD1. The J segment lost 5 bases and the V segment lost 4 bases, leaving 1 base of the junction unmatched. CDR3 length: 13 residues. Per the germline V gene, CDR1 is SGHNT and CDR2 is YYREEE (reference sequence). In DNA, the CDR3 is TGTGCCAGCAGCCGGGACAGGGGGGAGACCCAGTACTTC. Translating gives CASSRDRGETQYF.

The chain joins TRBV5-1 to TRBJ2-4, with 8 bases lining up with TRBD2. This CDR3 contains 14 residues. Germline V gene lookup returns CDR1 SGHRS and CDR2 YFSETQ. V shed 4 bases and J 6 bases; nucleotides not matched to a gene: 6. In DNA, the CDR3 is TGCGCCAGCAGCCCGCGGGGGGAGGGAAACATTCAGTACTTC. Protein sequence: CASSPRGEGNIQYF.

The chain is built from TRBV7-9 and TRBJ2-1; D perhaps matches TRBD2 (6 bases). The V end was cut by 1 base, the J end by 9 bases, with 25 bases between. Germline V gene data show CDR1 as SEHNR and CDR2 as FQNEAQ (reference sequence). The CDR3 is 18 residues long. DNA of the CDR3: TGTGCCAGCAGCTTAGGCTACGGGTTTATGGGACCGGGAGTTGAGCAGTTCTTC. This sequence encodes CASSLGYGFMGPGVEQFF.

The gene calls are TRBV27 and TRBJ2-6; D gene unclear. This CDR3 region has 15 residues. Germline V gene data show CDR1 as MNHEY and CDR2 as SMNVEV (reference sequence). Trimming removed 6 bases from V and 0 bases from J, with 9 bases in between. This CDR3 is CASSKQSSGANVLTF. The CDR3 DNA reads as TGTGCCAGCAGCAAACAGAGCTCTGGGGCCAACGTCCTGACTTTC.

This chain joins TRBV10-3 and TRBJ1-2; the match to TRBD1 covers 8 bases. CDR3 size: 14 residues. V dropped 2 bases and J dropped 8; count of bases not matched to a gene: 7. Germline CDR1 is ENHRY and CDR2 is SYGVKD. DNA for the CDR3: TGTGCCATCAGTGAGCCGGACAGGGTCGGGGGCTACACCTTC. Its protein product is CAISEPDRVGGYTF.

The chain uses TRBV5-1 and TRBJ2-5, with D possibly TRBD2 on 6 matching bases. Germline V gene lookup returns CDR1 SGHRS and CDR2 YFSETQ. Trimming removed 0 bases from V and 5 bases from J, with 8 bases in between. The CDR3 covers 13 residues. In nucleotides, the CDR3 is TGCGCCAGCAGCTTGGGGGGGGTCGAGACCCAGTACTTC. Encoded protein: CASSLGGVETQYF.

This clone was seen more than once but under ten times. The rearrangement links TRBV14 to TRBJ1-1, with no clear D. This CDR3 is 12 amino acids long. The V gene lost 2 bases and the J gene lost 4 bases, with 5 bases spanning the gap. Germline loops: CDR1 SGHDN, CDR2 FVKESK. The CDR3 protein is CASSQSGTEAFF. The CDR3 DNA reads as TGTGCCAGCAGCCAATCGGGCACTGAAGCTTTCTTT.

This clone was detected a few times. The chain combines TRBV6-5 with TRBJ2-6, with D possibly matching TRBD1 (6 bases). Germline CDR1 and CDR2: MNHEY and SVGAGI. CDR3 length equals 14 residues. The V and J ends lost 9 bases and 3 bases respectively, with 12 bases between them. CDR3 loop: CASRWGRGANVLTF. In DNA form, the CDR3 reads TGTGCCAGTCGATGGGGGCGTGGGGCCAACGTCCTGACTTTC.

The chain joins TRBV2 to TRBJ1-2, with D possibly matching TRBD1 (5 bases). The V gene's germline CDR1 is SNHLY and CDR2 FYNNEI. This CDR3 region has 13 residues. The V gene lost 6 bases and the J gene lost 4 bases, with 12 bases spanning the gap. The CDR3 here is CASRGEGTYGYTF. Written as DNA, the CDR3 is TGTGCCAGCAGGGGGGAGGGAACCTATGGCTACACCTTC.

The gene calls are TRBV11-2 and TRBJ1-5; D gene uncertain. CDR3 length equals 13 residues. V was pared by 1 base and J by 5 bases, with 6 bases between. Germline values: CDR1 SGHAT, CDR2 FQNNGV. This chain's CDR3 is CASSLAYDQPQHF. For the CDR3, the DNA is TGTGCCAGCAGCTTAGCCTACGATCAGCCCCAGCATTTT.

The rearrangement uses TRBV7-2 and TRBJ2-1; no firm D call. This CDR3 comprises 12 residues. V gave up 4 bases and J gave up 11 bases, with 12 bases separating them. In germline, CDR1 is SGHTA, CDR2 FQGNSA. CDR3 residues: CASSSSQNQQFF. The CDR3 DNA reads as TGTGCCAGCAGCTCGTCACAGAATCAGCAGTTCTTC.

Concerning this clone: Germline is not matched at one junction end, which may reflect a read error. This chain uses TRBV29-1 with TRBJ2-1; TRBD1 matches at 7 bases. There are 12 residues in the CDR3. The germline gives CDR1 SQVTM, CDR2 ANQGSEA. For the CDR3, the DNA is TGCAGCTTTGACAGGGTTTTCGATGAGCAGTTCTTC. Residues: CSFDRVFDEQFF.

On this clone: Other nucleotide sequences in the sample specify the same CDR3. This chain links TRBV5-1 with TRBJ1-1; D unclear. Trimming cost V 0 bases and J 1 base, with 7 bases left between them. Germline CDR1 and CDR2: SGHRS and YFSETQ. CDR3 length: 14 residues. The CDR3 loop is CASSLGTANTEAFF. The CDR3 DNA reads as TGCGCCAGCAGCTTGGGAACAGCGAACACTGAAGCTTTCTTT.

The gene calls are TRBV3-1 (or the pseudogene TRBV3-2) and TRBJ2-3; 10 bases are shared with TRBD2. Germline CDR1 reads LGHDT; CDR2 reads YNNKEL (reference sequence). The length of the CDR3 is 18 residues. The junction had 9 bases not matched to a gene; V was cut back by 0 bases and J by 3 bases. The CDR3, as DNA: TGTGCCAGCAGCCAAGATGGGCTAGCGGGAGTCGGAACAGATACGCAGTATTTT. It is translated as CASSQDGLAGVGTDTQYF.

The V and J genes are TRBV18 and TRBJ1-5; 11 bases agree with TRBD1. The length of the CDR3 is 15 residues. Germline lookup yields CDR1 KGHSH and CDR2 LQKENI. Trimming removed 6 bases from V and 6 bases from J; junction bases left unmatched: 7. CDR3 nucleotides: TGTGCCAGCTCGCCAGGGACAGGGGGAATTCAGCCCCAGCATTTT. Encoded protein: CASSPGTGGIQPQHF. The full variable domain, completed using reference TRBV18 and TRBJ1-5, is NAGVMQNPRHLVRRRGQEARLRCSPMKGHSHVYWYRQLPEEGLKFMVYLQKENIIDESGMPKERFSAEFPKEGPSILRIQQVVRGDSAAYFCASSPGTGGIQPQHFGDGTRLSIL.

V gene TRBV10-3 combines with J gene TRBJ1-2, with D maybe TRBD1 (5 bases). Germline loops: CDR1 ENHRY, CDR2 SYGVKD. This CDR3 is built from 15 residues. Trimming removed 10 bases at V and 7 bases at J, with 25 bases between. The CDR3 spells CATDPGSQVSGGYTF. The CDR3 DNA reads TGTGCCACCGACCCAGGATCACAGGTATCCGGTGGCTACACCTTC.

The V gene is TRBV3-1 (or the pseudogene TRBV3-2), the J gene TRBJ1-6; a weak D match, TRBD1 (5 bases). The CDR3 sequence is 14 residues long. Trimming removed 4 bases at V and 8 bases at J, with 12 bases between. Per the germline V gene, CDR1 is LGHDT and CDR2 is YNNKEL (reference sequence). CDR3 loop: CASSLRRGDSPLHF. DNA for the CDR3: TGTGCCAGCAGCCTTAGACGGGGGGATTCACCCCTCCACTTT.

The genes are TRBV29-1 and TRBJ1-2, with D uncertain. The CDR3 is made up of 11 amino acids. Trimming cost V 3 bases and J 6 bases, with 8 bases left between them. CDR1 and CDR2 from the germline V gene are SQVTM and ANQGSEA. The CDR3 sequence is CSVEYRHGYTF. The CDR3 nucleotides are TGCAGCGTTGAGTACAGACATGGCTACACCTTC.

This clone came up once. The V and J genes are TRBV12-3 or TRBV12-4 and TRBJ1-2; tentatively, D is TRBD1 (6 bases). V was cut by 5 bases and J by 4 bases, with 11 bases left in between. The CDR3 covers 13 residues. In nucleotides, the CDR3 is TGTGCCAGCAGTCCAGGGGCGTTCTATGGCTACACCTTC. Its protein is CASSPGAFYGYTF.

The chain carries TRBV5-1 and TRBJ1-2; D not certain. Between the trimmed V and J ends, which lost 2 bases and 5 bases, there was a span of 13 bases. CDR1 is SGHRS, CDR2 YFSETQ, per germline. CDR3 length equals 14 residues. CDR3 residues: CASSLEGTGYGYTF. The CDR3, as DNA: TGCGCCAGCAGCTTAGAGGGTACCGGATATGGCTACACCTTC.

The chain is built from TRBV7-7 and TRBJ2-2; 11 nucleotides agree with TRBD2. The CDR3 has 16 amino acids. Per germline, CDR1 SSHAT and CDR2 FNYEAQ (reference sequence). Trimming took 5 bases from V and 4 from J; bases not matched to a gene: 6. Written as DNA, the CDR3 is TGTGCCAGCAGCCCGTTAGCGGGAGGGAGCACCGGGGAGCTGTTTTTT. Amino acid sequence: CASSPLAGGSTGELFF.

This clone was picked up a small number of times. The chain uses TRBV5-4 and TRBJ1-1; D call uncertain. The CDR3 loop spans 15 amino acids. Germline CDR1 is SGHNT and CDR2 is YYREEE (reference sequence). The V and J ends lost 0 bases and 2 bases respectively, with 11 bases between them. CDR3: CASSLVHLSNTEAFF. CDR3 coding DNA: TGTGCCAGCAGCTTGGTCCACCTATCAAACACTGAAGCTTTCTTT.

V gene TRBV10-2 combines with J gene TRBJ2-3; a weak D match, TRBD1 (6 bases). This CDR3 spans 17 amino acids. Germline V gene sequence: CDR1 WSHSY, CDR2 SAAADI. With 5 bases removed from V and 4 bases from J, the gap between germline ends came to 22 bases. In nucleotides, the CDR3 is TGCGCCAGCAGTTCCCCGGCCGAGGACAGTCAGTCAGATACGCAGTATTTT. Translation: CASSSPAEDSQSDTQYF.

The CDR3 bases are TGTGCCAGCAGCTTCTCGGGGACAGGTCTAGGCGAGCAGTACTTC. It codes for CASSFSGTGLGEQYF. The chain is built from TRBV7-2 and TRBJ2-7; 8 bases are a match to TRBD1. CDR1 and CDR2 (germline): SGHTA, FQGNSA. This CDR3 region has 15 residues. The V segment lost 3 bases and the J segment 6 bases; nucleotides outside the gene matches: 10.

This clone was seen a handful of times. V gene TRBV30 combines with J gene TRBJ2-1; unclear D gene. The CDR3 has 12 amino acids. The V and J ends lost 7 bases and 7 bases respectively, with 14 bases between them. The germline V gene has CDR1 GTSNPN and CDR2 SVGIG (reference sequence). The CDR3 spells CAFTPSLNEQFF. The CDR3 coding sequence is TGTGCCTTTACTCCTTCCCTAAATGAGCAGTTCTTC.